The clone carrying this TCR beta chain has only a few counts. The data are from a study of cytomegalovirus exposure and HLA in healthy donors. The CDR3 runs to 16 residues. V lost 4 bases and J lost 0, with 12 bases in between. CDR1 MGHDK and CDR2 SYGVNS come from the germline V gene. PCR employed 60 Vbeta and 13 Jbeta primers. This table comes from immunoSEQ multiplex PCR, and its TCRdb copy is limited to in-frame clones, with some not included. Counted here are roughly 100,000 clones, 69% occurring once; the ten biggest clones make up more than 2.5%. The chain couples TRBV25-1 to TRBJ1-4, with D tentatively TRBD1 (5 bases). Sequenced: PBMCs. This receptor was obtained from a man aged 25-45 years in good health and CMV-seronegative. DNA for the CDR3: TGTGCCAGCAGTGGACGGTGGGGGGCAACTAATGAAAAACTGTTTTTT. Its translation is CASSGRWGATNEKLFF. The full variable domain, rest sourced from reference TRBV25-1 and TRBJ1-4, is EADIYQTPRYLVIGTGKKITLECSQTMGHDKMYWYQQDPGMELHLIHYSYGVNSTEKGDLSSESTVSRIRTEHFPLTLESARPSHTSQYLCASSGRWGATNEKLFFGSGTQLSVL.